This T cell receptor (beta chain) was found in a study of T cell clonotyping in hematopoietic cell transplantation. Study-level points and caveats: Recipient TCR diversity dropped after transplant; expanded clonotypes rose from day 30 to 180. Cells were unsorted, so CD4 and CD8 contributions were not separated.

V shed 2 bases and J 5 bases; nucleotides not matched to a gene: 9. This CDR3 has 17 residues. Germline V lookup: CDR1 SGHAT, CDR2 FQNNGV. Only in-frame clones appear in the TCRdb table, and some are missing; sequencing was by immunoSEQ multiplex PCR. The profile shows about 26,000 clones, 84% of them singletons. In regard to this clone: Its antigen is not known.

Sample time point: recipient sample about 28 days before transplant, after cytoreduction. This chain connects TRBV11-2 to TRBJ2-2; TRBD1 matches 9 bases. The specimen was peripheral blood mononuclear cells, collected before stem cell transplant. This TCR came from a woman aged 60-75 years with acute myeloid leukemia. Some clones in this sample may be carry-over from other donors' samples. The DNA for the CDR3 is TGTGCCAGCAGCTTATGGAACAGGGGGCGCGTAACCGGGGAGCTGTTTTTT. It yields the protein CASSLWNRGRVTGELFF.